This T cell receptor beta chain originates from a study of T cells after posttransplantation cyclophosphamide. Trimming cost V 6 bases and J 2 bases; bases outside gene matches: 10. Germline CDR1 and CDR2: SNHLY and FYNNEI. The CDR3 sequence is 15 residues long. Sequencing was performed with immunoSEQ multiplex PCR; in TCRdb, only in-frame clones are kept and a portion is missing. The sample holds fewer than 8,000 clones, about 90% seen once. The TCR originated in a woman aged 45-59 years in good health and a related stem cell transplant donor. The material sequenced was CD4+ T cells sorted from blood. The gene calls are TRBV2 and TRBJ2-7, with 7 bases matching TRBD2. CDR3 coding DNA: TGTGCCAGCAGCTCAATTGGGAGGGACGCCTACGAGCAGTACTTC. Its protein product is CASSSIGRDAYEQYF. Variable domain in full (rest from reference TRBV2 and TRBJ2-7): EPEVTQTPSHQVTQMGQEVILRCVPISNHLYFYWYRQILGQKVEFLVSFYNNEISEKSEIFDDQFSVERPDGSNFTLKIRSTKLEDSAMYFCASSSIGRDAYEQYFGPGTRLTVT.